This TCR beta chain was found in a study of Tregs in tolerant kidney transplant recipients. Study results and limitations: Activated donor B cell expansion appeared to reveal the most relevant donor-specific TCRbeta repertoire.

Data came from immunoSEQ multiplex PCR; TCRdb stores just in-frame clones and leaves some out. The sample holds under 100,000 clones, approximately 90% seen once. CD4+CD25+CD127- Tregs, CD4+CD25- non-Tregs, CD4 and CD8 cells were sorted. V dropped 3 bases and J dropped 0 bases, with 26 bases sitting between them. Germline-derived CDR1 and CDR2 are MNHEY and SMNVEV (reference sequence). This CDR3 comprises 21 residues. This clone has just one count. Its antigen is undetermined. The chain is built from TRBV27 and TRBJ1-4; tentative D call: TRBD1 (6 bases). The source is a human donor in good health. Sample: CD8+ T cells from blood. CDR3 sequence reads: CASSFRSLTGFSTTTNEKLFF. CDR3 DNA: TGTGCCAGCAGTTTCCGTTCCTTAACAGGGTTTTCTACTACAACTAATGAAAAACTGTTTTTT.